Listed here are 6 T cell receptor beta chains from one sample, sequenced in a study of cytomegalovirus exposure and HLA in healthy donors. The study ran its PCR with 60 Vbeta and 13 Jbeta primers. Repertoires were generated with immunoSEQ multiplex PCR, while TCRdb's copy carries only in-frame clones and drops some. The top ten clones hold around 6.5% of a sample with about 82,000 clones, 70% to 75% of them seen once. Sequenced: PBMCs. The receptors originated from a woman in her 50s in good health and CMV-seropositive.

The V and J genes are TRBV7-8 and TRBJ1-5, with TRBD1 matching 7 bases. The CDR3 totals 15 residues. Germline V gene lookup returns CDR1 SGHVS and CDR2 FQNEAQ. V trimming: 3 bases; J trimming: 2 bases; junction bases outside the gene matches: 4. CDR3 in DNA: TGTGCCAGCAGCTTGACAGGGAAGCGCAATCAGCCCCAGCATTTT. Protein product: CASSLTGKRNQPQHF.

CDR3 amino acids: CASIPRASNQPQHF. CDR3 coding DNA: TGTGCCAGTATACCGAGGGCGTCCAATCAGCCCCAGCATTTT. The chain carries TRBV19 and TRBJ1-5; D ambiguous. The CDR3 runs 14 residues. The V and J ends lost 7 bases and 3 bases respectively, with 13 bases between them. Germline V CDR1 and CDR2: LNHDA, SQIVND (reference sequence).

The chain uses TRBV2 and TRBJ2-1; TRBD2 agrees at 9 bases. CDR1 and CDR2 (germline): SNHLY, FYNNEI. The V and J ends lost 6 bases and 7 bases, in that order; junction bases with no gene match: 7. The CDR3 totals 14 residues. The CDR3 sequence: CASRAGTSRNEQFF. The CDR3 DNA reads TGTGCCAGCAGGGCCGGGACTAGCAGAAATGAGCAGTTCTTC. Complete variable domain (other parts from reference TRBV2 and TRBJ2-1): EPEVTQTPSHQVTQMGQEVILRCVPISNHLYFYWYRQILGQKVEFLVSFYNNEISEKSEIFDDQFSVERPDGSNFTLKIRSTKLEDSAMYFCASRAGTSRNEQFFGPGTRLTVL.

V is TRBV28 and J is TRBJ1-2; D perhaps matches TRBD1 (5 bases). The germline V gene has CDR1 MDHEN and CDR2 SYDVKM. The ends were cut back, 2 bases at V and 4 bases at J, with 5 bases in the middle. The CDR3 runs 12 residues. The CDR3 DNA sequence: TGTGCCAGCAGTTTAAGGGGCTATGGCTACACCTTC. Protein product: CASSLRGYGYTF.

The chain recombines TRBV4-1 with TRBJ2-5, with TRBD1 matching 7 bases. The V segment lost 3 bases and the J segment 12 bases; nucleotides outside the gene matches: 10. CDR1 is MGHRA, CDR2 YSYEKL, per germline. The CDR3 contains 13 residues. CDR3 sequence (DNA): TGCGCCAGCAGCCACCCCACGGACAGGATAAAGTACTTC. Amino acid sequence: CASSHPTDRIKYF.

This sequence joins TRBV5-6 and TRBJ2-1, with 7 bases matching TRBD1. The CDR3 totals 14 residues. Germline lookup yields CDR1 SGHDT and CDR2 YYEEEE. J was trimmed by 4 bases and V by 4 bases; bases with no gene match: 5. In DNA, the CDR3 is TGTGCCAGCAGCGTAACAGGGGCTTACAATGAGCAGTTCTTC. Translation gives CASSVTGAYNEQFF.